This TCR beta chain was recorded in a study of blood T cell repertoires in COVID-19 (dated by TCRdb to about 2020). Regarding the study in general: Collaborator samples came from the United States, Italy and Spain and covered acute and convalescent phases of COVID-19. The material from the prospective study consisted of cDNA or gDNA derived from T cells, B-cell-depleted T cells, or PBMCs. The dataset comprised deeply sampled blood TCRbeta repertoires from subjects exposed to, actively infected with, or recovered from COVID-19. A freely available public database, intended as a resource for researchers studying the immune response to SARS-CoV-2, is where the repertoires were released. The samples were drawn from the first 160 participants of the ongoing ImmuneRACE study and from under 1,500 subjects provided by 6 global collaborators. Nearly every sample came with metadata listing a de-identified subject ID, COVID-19 status, age in years and sex. Where available, HLA class I and class II types were taken from metadata supplied by the sample provider and were not determined by assay-based typing.

The collaborating institutions used their own protocols to collect whole blood in K2EDTA tubes. Collaborator samples were shipped for TCRbeta analysis as frozen whole blood, isolated PBMCs, or DNA extracted from either sample type. The immunoSEQ Assay, a bias-controlled multiplex PCR, was used to amplify TCRbeta CDR3 regions from genomic DNA. In the authors' own workflow: The number of nucleated cells in each sample was estimated by amplification of reference gene primers within the assay. Sequence reads were collapsed and filtered to measure the absolute abundance of every unique TCRbeta CDR3 rearrangement. For each sample, productive Simpson clonality was calculated by taking the square root of Simpson's diversity index across productive rearrangements. TCRdb carries this immuneACCESS record with in-frame sequences only. Its versions omit some clonotypes, under half of them owing to an unresolved V gene in the studies checked, with the rest unexplained. The V and J calls and clone size are taken from that table; D and trimming were inferred from the DNA. The sample table contains under 150,000 clones; only one count was recorded for about 87% of them. The top ten hold approximately 4.5% of the sample.

To note about this clone: What antigen it recognizes has not been identified. No quality values exist for individual bases; no much larger clone is one base distant.

Overall results and qualifications from the work: The amount of clinical and demographic metadata varied by source and participant and was provided uncurated.

The germline V gene encodes CDR1 MNHEY and CDR2 SVGAGI. From its cysteine to its phenylalanine, the CDR3 spans 14 amino acids. Only CDR3 DNA is held: 42 bases, read in frame from base 1. V is cut back by 6 bases and J by 8 bases, with 9 bases in the junction unmatched. What was sequenced was peripheral blood. The sequence joins TRBV6-5 to TRBJ1-2; the central 10 bases match TRBD1. This TCR was sampled from a woman aged 50 to 60 with acute or convalescent COVID-19. The CDR3 protein sequence reads: CASRTADRGSGYTF. The DNA sequence follows: TGTGCCAGCAGGACTGCGGACAGGGGGAGCGGCTACACCTTC.